This is a list of T cell receptor beta chains from one sample in a study of T cells in Graves' hyperthyroidism and ophthalmopathy. Using its own MiXCR run on the multiplex PCR reads, TCRdb lists one record per CDR3 protein. Here the sample spans nearly 250,000 distinct CDR3 sequences, around 15% being singletons. The sequenced sample consisted of blood. Source of these receptors: a woman aged 18-35 years with Graves' ophthalmopathy. CDR3s include the opening cysteine and the closing phenylalanine or tryptophan.

J: TRBJ2-4; V: TRBV2; CDR3: CASTQGNIQYF
J: TRBJ2-3; V: TRBV7-9; CDR3: CASSLWGSTDTQYF
J: TRBJ2-3; V: TRBV10-1; CDR3: CASSESGTDTQYF
J: TRBJ2-7; V: TRBV7-9; CDR3: CASSPWVGGRRYEQYF
J: TRBJ1-2; V: TRBV5-4; CDR3: CASSESERPAFYGYTF
J: TRBJ1-5; V: TRBV2; CDR3: CASNGLSNQPQHF
J: TRBJ1-2; V: TRBV19; CDR3: CASTKQGNYGYTF
J: TRBJ2-2; V: TRBV5-1; CDR3: CASGPRAAANTGELFF
J: TRBJ1-2; V: TRBV6-1; CDR3: CASSYAGTDSYGYTF
J: TRBJ1-1; V: TRBV20-1; CDR3: CSARDGSRMNTEAFF
J: TRBJ2-3; V: TRBV7-9; CDR3: CASRRSGTNTDTQYF
J: TRBJ2-1; V: TRBV4-1; CDR3: CTSSPAGPSLYEQFF
J: TRBJ2-1; V: TRBV5-1; CDR3: CASSPQLSSYNEQFF
J: TRBJ1-1; V: TRBV18; CDR3: CASSPRGGEGTEAFF
J: TRBJ2-1; V: TRBV5-6; CDR3: CASSLVPGQGNNEQFF
J: TRBJ2-7; V: TRBV20-1; CDR3: CSARPGLASSYEQYF
J: TRBJ1-4; V: TRBV20-1; CDR3: CSLGQANEKLFF
J: TRBJ1-1; V: TRBV20-1; CDR3: CSAHITAADAEAFF